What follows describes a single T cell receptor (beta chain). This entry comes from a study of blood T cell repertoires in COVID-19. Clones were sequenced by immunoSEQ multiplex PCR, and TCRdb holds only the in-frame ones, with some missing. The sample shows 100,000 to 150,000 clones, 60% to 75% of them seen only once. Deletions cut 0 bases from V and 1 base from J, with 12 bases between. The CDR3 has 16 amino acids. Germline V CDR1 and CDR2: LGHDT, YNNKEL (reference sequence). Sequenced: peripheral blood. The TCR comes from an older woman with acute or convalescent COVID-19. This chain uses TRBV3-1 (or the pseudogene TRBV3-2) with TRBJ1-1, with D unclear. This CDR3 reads CASSQEGGRRNTEAFF. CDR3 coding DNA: TGTGCCAGCAGCCAAGAAGGAGGCAGGAGGAACACTGAAGCTTTCTTT.